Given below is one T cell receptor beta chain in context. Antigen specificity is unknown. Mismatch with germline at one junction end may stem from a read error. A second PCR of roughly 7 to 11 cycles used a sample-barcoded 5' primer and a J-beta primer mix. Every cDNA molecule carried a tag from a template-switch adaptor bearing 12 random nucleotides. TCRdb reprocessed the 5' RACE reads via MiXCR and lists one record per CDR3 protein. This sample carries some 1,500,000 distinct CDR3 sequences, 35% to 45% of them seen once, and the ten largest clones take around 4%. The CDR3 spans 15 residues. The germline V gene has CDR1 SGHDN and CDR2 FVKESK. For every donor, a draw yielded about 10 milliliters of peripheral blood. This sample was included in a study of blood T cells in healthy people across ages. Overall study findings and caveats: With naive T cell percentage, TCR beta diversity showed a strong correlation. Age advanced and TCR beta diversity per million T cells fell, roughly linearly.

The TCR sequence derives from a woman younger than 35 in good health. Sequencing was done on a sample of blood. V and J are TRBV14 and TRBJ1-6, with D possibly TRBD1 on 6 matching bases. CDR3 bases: TGTGCTAGCAGCCCTACAAGGACAGTTAATTCACCCCTCCACTTT. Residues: CASSPTRTVNSPLHF. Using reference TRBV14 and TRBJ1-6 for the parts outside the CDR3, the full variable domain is EAGVTQFPSHSVIEKGQTVTLRCDPISGHDNLYWYRRVMGKEIKFLLHFVKESKQDESGMPNNRFLAERTGGTYSTLKVQPAELEDSGVYFCASSPTRTVNSPLHFGNGTRLTVT.